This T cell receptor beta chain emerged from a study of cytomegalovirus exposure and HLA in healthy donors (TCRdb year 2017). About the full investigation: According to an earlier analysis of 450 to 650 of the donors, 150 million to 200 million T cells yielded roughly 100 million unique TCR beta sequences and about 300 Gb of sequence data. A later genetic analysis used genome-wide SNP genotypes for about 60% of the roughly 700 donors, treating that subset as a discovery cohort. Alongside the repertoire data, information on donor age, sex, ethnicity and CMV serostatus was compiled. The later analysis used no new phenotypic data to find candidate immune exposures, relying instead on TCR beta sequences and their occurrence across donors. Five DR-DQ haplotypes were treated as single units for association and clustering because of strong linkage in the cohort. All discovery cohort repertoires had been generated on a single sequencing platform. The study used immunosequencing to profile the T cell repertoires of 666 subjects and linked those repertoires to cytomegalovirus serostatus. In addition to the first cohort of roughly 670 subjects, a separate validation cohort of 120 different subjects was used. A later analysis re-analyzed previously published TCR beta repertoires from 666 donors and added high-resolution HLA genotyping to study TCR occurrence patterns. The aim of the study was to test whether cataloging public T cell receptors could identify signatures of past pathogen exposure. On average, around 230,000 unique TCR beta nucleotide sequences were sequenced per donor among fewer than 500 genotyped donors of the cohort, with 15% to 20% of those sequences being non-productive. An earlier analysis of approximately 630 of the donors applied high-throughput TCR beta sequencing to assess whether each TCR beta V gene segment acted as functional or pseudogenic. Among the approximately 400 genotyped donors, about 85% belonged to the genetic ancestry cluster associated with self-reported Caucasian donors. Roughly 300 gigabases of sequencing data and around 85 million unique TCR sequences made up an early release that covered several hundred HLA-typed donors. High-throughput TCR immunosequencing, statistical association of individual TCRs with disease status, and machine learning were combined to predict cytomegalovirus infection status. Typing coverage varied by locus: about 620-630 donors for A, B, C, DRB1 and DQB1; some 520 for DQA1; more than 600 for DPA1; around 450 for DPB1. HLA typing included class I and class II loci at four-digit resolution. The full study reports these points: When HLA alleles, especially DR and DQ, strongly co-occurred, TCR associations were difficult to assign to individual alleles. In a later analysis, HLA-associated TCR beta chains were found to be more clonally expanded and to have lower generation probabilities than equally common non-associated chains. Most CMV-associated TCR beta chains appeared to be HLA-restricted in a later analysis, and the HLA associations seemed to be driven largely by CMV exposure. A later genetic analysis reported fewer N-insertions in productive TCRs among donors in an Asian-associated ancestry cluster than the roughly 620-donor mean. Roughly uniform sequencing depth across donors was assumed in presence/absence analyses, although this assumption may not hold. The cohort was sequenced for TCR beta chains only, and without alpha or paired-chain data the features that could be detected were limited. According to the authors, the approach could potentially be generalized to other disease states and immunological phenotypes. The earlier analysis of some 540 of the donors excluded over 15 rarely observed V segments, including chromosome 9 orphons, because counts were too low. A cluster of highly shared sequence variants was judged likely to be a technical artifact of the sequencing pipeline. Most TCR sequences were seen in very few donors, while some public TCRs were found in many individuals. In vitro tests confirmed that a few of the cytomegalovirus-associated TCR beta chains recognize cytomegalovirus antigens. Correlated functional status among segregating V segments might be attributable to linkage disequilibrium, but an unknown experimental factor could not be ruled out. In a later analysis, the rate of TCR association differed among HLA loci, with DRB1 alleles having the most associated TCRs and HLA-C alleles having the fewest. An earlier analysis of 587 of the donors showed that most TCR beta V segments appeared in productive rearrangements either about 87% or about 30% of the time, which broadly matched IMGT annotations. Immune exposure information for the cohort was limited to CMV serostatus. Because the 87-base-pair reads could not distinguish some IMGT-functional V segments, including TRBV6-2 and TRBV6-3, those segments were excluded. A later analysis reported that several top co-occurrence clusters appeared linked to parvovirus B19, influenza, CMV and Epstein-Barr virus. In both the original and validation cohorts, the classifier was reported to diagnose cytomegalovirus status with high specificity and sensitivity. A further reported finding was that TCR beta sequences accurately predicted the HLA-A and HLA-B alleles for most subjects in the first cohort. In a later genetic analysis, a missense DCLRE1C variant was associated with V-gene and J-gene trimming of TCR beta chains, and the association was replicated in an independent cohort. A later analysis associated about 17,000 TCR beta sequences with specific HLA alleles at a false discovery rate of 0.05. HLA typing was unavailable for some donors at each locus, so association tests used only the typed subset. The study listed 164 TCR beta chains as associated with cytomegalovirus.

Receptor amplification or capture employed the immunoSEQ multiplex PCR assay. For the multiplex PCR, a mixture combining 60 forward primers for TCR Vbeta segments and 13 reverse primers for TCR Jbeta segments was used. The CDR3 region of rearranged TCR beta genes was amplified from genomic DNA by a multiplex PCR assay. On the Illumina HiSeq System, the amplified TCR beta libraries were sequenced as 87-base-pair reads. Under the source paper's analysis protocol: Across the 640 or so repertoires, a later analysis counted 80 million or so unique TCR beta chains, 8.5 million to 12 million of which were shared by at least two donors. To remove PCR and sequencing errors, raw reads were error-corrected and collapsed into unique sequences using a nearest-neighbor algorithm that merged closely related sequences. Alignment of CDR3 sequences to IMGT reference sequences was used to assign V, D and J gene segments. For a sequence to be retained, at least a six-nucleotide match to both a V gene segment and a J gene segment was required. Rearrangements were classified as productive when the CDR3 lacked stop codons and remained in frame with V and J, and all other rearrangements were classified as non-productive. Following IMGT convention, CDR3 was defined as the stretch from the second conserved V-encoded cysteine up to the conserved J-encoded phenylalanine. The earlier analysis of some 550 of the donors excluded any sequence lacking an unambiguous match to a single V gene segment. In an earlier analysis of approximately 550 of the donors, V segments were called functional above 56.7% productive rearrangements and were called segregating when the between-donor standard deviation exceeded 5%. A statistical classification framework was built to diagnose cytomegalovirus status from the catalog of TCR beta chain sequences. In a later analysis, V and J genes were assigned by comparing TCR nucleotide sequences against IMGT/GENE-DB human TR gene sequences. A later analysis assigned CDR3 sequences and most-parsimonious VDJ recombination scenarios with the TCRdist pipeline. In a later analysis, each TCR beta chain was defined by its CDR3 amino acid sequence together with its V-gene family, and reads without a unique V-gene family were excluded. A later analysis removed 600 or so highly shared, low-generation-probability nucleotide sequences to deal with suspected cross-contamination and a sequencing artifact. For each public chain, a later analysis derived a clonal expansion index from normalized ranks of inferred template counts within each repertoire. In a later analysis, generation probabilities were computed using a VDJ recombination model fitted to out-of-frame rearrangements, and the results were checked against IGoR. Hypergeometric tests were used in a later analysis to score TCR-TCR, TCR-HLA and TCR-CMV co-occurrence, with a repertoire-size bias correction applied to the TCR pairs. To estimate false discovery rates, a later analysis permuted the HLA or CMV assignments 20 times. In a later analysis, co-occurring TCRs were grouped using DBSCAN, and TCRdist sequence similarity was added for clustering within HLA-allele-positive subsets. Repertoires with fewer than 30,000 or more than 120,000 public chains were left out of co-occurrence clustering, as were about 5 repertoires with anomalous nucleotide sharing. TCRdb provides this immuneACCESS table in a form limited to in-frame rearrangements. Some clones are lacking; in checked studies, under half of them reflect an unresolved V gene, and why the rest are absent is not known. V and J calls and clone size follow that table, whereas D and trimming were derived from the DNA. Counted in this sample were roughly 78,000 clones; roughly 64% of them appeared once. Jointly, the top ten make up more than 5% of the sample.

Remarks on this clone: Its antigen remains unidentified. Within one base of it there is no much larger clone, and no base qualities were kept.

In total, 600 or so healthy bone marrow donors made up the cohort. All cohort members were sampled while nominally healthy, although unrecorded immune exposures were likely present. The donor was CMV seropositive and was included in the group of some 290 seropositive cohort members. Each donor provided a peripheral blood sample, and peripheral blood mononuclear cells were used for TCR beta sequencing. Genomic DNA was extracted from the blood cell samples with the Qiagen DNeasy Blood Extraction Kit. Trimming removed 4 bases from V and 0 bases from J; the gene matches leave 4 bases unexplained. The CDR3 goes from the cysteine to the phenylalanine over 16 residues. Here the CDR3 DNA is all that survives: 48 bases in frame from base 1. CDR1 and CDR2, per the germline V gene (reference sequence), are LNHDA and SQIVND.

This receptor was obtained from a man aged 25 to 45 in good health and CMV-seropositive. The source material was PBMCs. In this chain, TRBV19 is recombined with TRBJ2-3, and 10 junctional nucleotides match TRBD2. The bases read TGTGCCAGTAGTAAACTAGCGGGAACTAGCACAGATACGCAGTATTTT. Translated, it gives CASSKLAGTSTDTQYF.